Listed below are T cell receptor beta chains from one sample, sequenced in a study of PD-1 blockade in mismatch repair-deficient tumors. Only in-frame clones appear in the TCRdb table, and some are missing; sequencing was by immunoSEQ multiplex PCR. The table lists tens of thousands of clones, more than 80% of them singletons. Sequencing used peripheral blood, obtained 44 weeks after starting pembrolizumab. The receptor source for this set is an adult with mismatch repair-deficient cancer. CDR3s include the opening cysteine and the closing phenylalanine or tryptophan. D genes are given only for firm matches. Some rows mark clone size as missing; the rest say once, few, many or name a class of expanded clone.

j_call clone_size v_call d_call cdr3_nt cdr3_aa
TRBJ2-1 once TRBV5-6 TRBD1 TGTGCCAGCACCCGGGACAGGGATTTCTACAATGAGCAGTTCTTC CASTRDRDFYNEQFF
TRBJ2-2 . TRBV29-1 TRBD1 TGCAGCGCCAGACAGGGGGACACCGGGGAGCTGTTTTTT CSARQGDTGELFF
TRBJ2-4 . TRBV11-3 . TGTGCCAGCAGCCTCCGGGAGCTAGCCAAAAACATTCAGTACTTC CASSLRELAKNIQYF
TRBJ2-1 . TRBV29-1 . TGCAGCGTTGAAAATACAAGACATGGCTCCTACAATGAGCAGTTCTTC CSVENTRHGSYNEQFF
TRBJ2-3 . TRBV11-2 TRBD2 TGTGCCAGCAGCTTAATTCGCGGGAGTGGCACAGATACGCAGTATTTT CASSLIRGSGTDTQYF
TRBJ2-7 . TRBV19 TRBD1 TGTGCCAGTAGTTATACAGGGGGAGTCACCTACGAGCAGTACTTC CASSYTGGVTYEQYF
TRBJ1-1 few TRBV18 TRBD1 TGTGCCAGCTCACAGCAAGGACAGGGGGCACGAAGCACTGAAGCTTTCTTT CASSQQGQGARSTEAFF
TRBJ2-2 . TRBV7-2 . TGTGCCAGCAGCTTACTTCCGGTATCGAACACCGGGGAGCTGTTTTTT CASSLLPVSNTGELFF
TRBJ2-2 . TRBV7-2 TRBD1 TGTGCCAGCAGCTTTGACAGGGGGAACACCGGGGAGCTGTTTTTT CASSFDRGNTGELFF
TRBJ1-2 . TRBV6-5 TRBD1 TGTGCCAGCAGTTACGCTAGGACAGGCTTCTATGGCTACACCTTC CASSYARTGFYGYTF
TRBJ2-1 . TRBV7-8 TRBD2 TGTGCCAGCAGCCCCGGATGGGCGGGAGGCCCCGCCTCCTACAATGAGCAGTTCTTC CASSPGWAGGPASYNEQFF
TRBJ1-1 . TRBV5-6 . TGTGCCAGCACCCAACGCGGGTTGGGCATCTGGAACACTGAAGCTTTCTTT CASTQRGLGIWNTEAFF
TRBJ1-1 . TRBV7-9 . TGTGCCAGCAGCTACATGAACACTGAAGCTTTCTTT CASSYMNTEAFF
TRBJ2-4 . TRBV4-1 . TGCGCCAGCAGCCCTATAGGGGTAGCCAAAAACATTCAGTACTTC CASSPIGVAKNIQYF
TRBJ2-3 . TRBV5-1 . TGCGCCACCTGGGACCGGAGCACAGATACGCAGTATTTT CATWDRSTDTQYF
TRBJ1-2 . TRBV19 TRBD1 TGTGCCAGTAGATACGGACAGGGTGTCGGTGGCTACACCTTC CASRYGQGVGGYTF
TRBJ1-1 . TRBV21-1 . TGTGCCAGCAGCAAAACAGGGACGGCTTTCTTT CASSKTGTAFF
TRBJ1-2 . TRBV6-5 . TGTGCCAGCAGCATCGGTTTTAACTATGGCTACACCTTC CASSIGFNYGYTF
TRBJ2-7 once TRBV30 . TGTGCCTGGAATATTGGGCCTTACGAGCAGTACTTC CAWNIGPYEQYF
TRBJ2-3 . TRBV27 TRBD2 TGTGCCAGCAGCCGGACTAGCCGACCAGATACGCAGTATTTT CASSRTSRPDTQYF
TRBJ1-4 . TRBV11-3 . TGTGCCAGCAGCTCTCGCGGGGTCGGGGAAAAACTGTTTTTT CASSSRGVGEKLFF
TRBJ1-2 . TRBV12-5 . TGTGCTAGTTCACTCCGGTCGATGCCCGCGGTTGAGGGCTACACCTTC CASSLRSMPAVEGYTF
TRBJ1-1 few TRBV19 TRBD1 TGTGCCAGTAGTATCCGCGGACAGGGGGCAACTGAAGCTTTCTTT CASSIRGQGATEAFF
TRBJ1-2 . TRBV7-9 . TGTGCCAGCAGCCCAGCCGGGGGACCGAGCTATGGCTACACCTTC CASSPAGGPSYGYTF
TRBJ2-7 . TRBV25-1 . TGTGCCAGCACCGCCCCTGGATACGAGCAGTACTTC CASTAPGYEQYF